These 25 T cell receptor beta chains came from one sample sequenced in a study of T cells in Graves' hyperthyroidism and ophthalmopathy. Amplification of TCR beta CDR3 regions used RNA as the template. Using the HTBI primer set, a first-round RT-PCR was run on the TCR CDR3. Each CDR3 protein gets one entry after TCRdb re-called the multiplex PCR reads with MiXCR. The sample shows 250,000 to 300,000 distinct CDR3 sequences, about 15% of them seen only once. Sequencing was done on a sample of blood. These receptors all stem from a woman aged 40 to 50 with Graves' hyperthyroidism that later progressed to Graves' ophthalmopathy.

This clonotype was observed at least ten times. V and J are TRBV29-1 and TRBJ2-5, with D possibly matching TRBD2 (5 bases). Germline CDR1 and CDR2: SQVTM and ANQGSEA. Between the trimmed V and J ends, which lost 7 bases and 3 bases, there was a span of 12 bases. The CDR3 has 12 residues. CDR3 protein: CSASRAEETQYF. The DNA of the CDR3 is TGCAGCGCTAGCCGGGCCGAAGAGACCCAGTACTTC. Full variable domain (outside the CDR3, taken from reference TRBV29-1 and TRBJ2-5): SAVISQKPSRDICQRGTSLTIQCQVDSQVTMMFWYRQQPGQSLTLIATANQGSEATYESGFVIDKFPISRPNLTFSTLTVSNMSPEDSSIYLCSASRAEETQYFGPGTRLLVL.

This clonotype was counted ten times or more. The chain joins TRBV2 to TRBJ2-7; unclear D gene. Trimming took off 7 bases at V and 2 bases at J, with 15 bases between the two ends. The CDR3 spans 14 residues. The germline CDR1 and CDR2 sequences are SNHLY and FYNNEI. CDR3 in amino acids: CASMGLTRTYEQYF. Here the CDR3 DNA reads TGTGCCAGCATGGGTCTTACCCGGACCTACGAGCAGTACTTC.

This clonotype was detected ten times or more. The rearrangement links TRBV9 to TRBJ2-3, with 9 bases aligning to TRBD1. The V segment lost 1 base and the J segment 4 bases; nucleotides outside the gene matches: 4. This CDR3 is built from 15 residues. The germline V gene encodes CDR1 SGDLS and CDR2 YYNGEE. CDR3 in DNA: TGTGCCAGCAGCGTATGGGACAGGGAGTCAGATACGCAGTATTTT. It is translated as CASSVWDRESDTQYF.

This clonotype was counted ten times or more. V is TRBV7-9 and J is TRBJ1-6, with D perhaps TRBD1 (6 bases). Germline V gene data show CDR1 as SEHNR and CDR2 as FQNEAQ (reference sequence). The CDR3 contains 14 residues. Trimming took off 5 bases at V and 7 bases at J, with 12 bases between the two ends. The CDR3 region has the DNA TGTGCCAGCAGCGGCAGGGGTGAGAATTCACCCCTCCACTTT. It specifies CASSGRGENSPLHF. The full variable domain, its missing parts supplied by reference TRBV7-9 and TRBJ1-6, is DTGVSQNPRHKITKRGQNVTFRCDPISEHNRLYWYRQTLGQGPEFLTYFQNEAQLEKSRLLSDRFSAERPKGSFSTLEIQRTEQGDSAMYLCASSGRGENSPLHFGNGTRLTVT.

There are many counts of this clonotype. This chain joins TRBV4-1 and TRBJ2-3; TRBD2 matches 11 bases. CDR1 is MGHRA, CDR2 YSYEKL, per germline. The CDR3 contains 17 residues. V lost 3 bases to trimming and J lost 3 bases; unmatched junction nucleotides: 8. CDR3 region: CASSQVSPSGRTDTQYF. The CDR3 DNA is TGCGCCAGCAGCCAGGTGTCACCTAGCGGGAGGACAGATACGCAGTATTTT.

This clonotype was observed many times. This sequence joins TRBV20-1 and TRBJ2-5; D not certain. V was clipped by 6 bases and J by 5 bases, with 13 bases between them. In germline, CDR1 is DFQATT, CDR2 SNEGSKA (reference sequence). The CDR3 has 12 residues. CDR3 coding DNA: TGCAGTGCCGAACCCGATAGGGAGACCCAGTACTTC. The encoded protein is CSAEPDRETQYF.

This clonotype was observed at least ten times. The rearrangement uses TRBV5-1 and TRBJ2-2; 11 bases match TRBD2. The CDR3 loop spans 18 amino acids. Germline V gene data show CDR1 as SGHRS and CDR2 as YFSETQ. Trimming took 4 bases from V and 2 from J; bases not matched to a gene: 10. The CDR3 protein is CASSRTSGSLLNTGELFF. Here the CDR3 DNA reads TGCGCCAGCAGCCGAACTAGCGGGAGTCTCCTCAACACCGGGGAGCTGTTTTTT.

This clonotype was recorded at least ten times. This rearrangement joins TRBV28 to TRBJ1-1, with 8 bases aligning to TRBD1. CDR1 and CDR2 (germline): MDHEN, SYDVKM. This CDR3 region has 16 residues. The J segment lost 0 bases and the V segment lost 6 bases, leaving 9 bases of the junction unmatched. The chain's CDR3 is CASSPGGQGVNTEAFF. Here the CDR3 DNA reads TGTGCCAGCAGCCCGGGTGGACAGGGCGTGAACACTGAAGCTTTCTTT. Variable domain in full (rest from reference TRBV28 and TRBJ1-1): DVKVTQSSRYLVKRTGEKVFLECVQDMDHENMFWYRQDPGLGLRLIYFSYDVKMKEKGDIPEGYSVSREKKERFSLILESASTNQTSMYLCASSPGGQGVNTEAFFGQGTRLTVV.

As for this clonotype: Compared with germline, one end of the junction differs, possibly owing to a read error. This chain links TRBV27 with TRBJ2-7; no clear D gene. The CDR3 is 13 residues long. Germline loops: CDR1 MNHEY, CDR2 SMNVEV (reference sequence). Written as DNA, the CDR3 is TGTGCCAGCAGTTTAAGTAGCTCCTACGGGCAGTACTTC. Residues: CASSLSSSYGQYF.

This chain joins TRBV2 and TRBJ2-4, with 14 bases fitting TRBD2. CDR1 SNHLY and CDR2 FYNNEI come from the germline V gene. The CDR3 totals 18 residues. J gave up 7 bases and V 3 bases, and 11 bases lay outside the gene matches. CDR3 sequence reads: CASSEEKTSGRELNIQYF. The CDR3 coding sequence is TGTGCCAGCAGTGAGGAGAAGACTAGCGGGAGGGAATTGAACATTCAGTACTTC.

Many counts were recorded for this clonotype. The chain's CDR3 is CASSFFVGQFSGNTIYF. The CDR3 DNA reads as TGTGCCAGCAGTTTTTTCGTGGGACAGTTCTCTGGAAACACCATATATTTT. The chain combines TRBV28 with TRBJ1-3; 7 nucleotides align to TRBD1. The trim removed 3 bases at V and 0 bases at J, leaving 8 bases unmatched. The CDR3 runs to 17 residues. Germline CDR1 MDHEN, CDR2 SYDVKM.

This clonotype was seen a few times. V is TRBV5-6 and J is TRBJ2-2; D may be TRBD2 (5 bases). The CDR3 has 15 amino acids. The germline gives CDR1 SGHDT, CDR2 YYEEEE. Trimming removed 4 bases at V and 5 bases at J, with 15 bases between. CDR3 in DNA: TGTGCCAGCAGCCCCGGGATACCCATTACCGGGGAGCTGTTTTTT. This gives the protein CASSPGIPITGELFF.

Many counts were recorded for this clonotype. The chain combines TRBV3-1 with TRBJ1-4; TRBD1 matches 7 bases. In germline, CDR1 is LGHDT, CDR2 YNNKEL (reference sequence). Trimming removed 2 bases from V and 0 bases from J; junction bases left unmatched: 3. The CDR3 spans 16 residues. The CDR3 region is CASSQRDSPTNEKLFF. CDR3 DNA sequence: TGTGCCAGCAGCCAAAGGGACAGCCCAACTAATGAAAAACTGTTTTTT.

This clonotype was counted only a few times. Because the CDR3 is missing its conserved closing phenylalanine or tryptophan, this is likely a read error. This sequence joins TRBV19 and TRBJ2-5, with a possible D match to TRBD2 (6 bases). The CDR3 length is 14 residues. Trimming left V 7 bases short and J 2 bases short, with 14 bases between. The germline V gene has CDR1 LNHDA and CDR2 SQIVND (reference sequence). The CDR3 coding sequence is TGTGCCAGTACCCAACTGGCGGGACAAGAGACCCAGTACTCC. As protein: CASTQLAGQETQYS.

This clonotype was seen a few times. The chain is built from TRBV19 and TRBJ1-3, with D possibly matching TRBD1 (6 bases). CDR3 length: 16 residues. Germline assignment: CDR1 LNHDA and CDR2 SQIVND (reference sequence). Trimming took off 4 bases at V and 1 base at J, with 14 bases between the two ends. The CDR3 reads CASSTPGGASGNTIYF. For the CDR3, the DNA is TGTGCCAGTAGTACCCCCGGGGGGGCATCTGGAAACACCATATATTTT.

This clonotype was counted ten times or more. The V call is TRBV27, the J call TRBJ2-5; D possibly corresponds to TRBD1 (5 bases). This CDR3 has 14 amino acids. Germline CDR1 and CDR2: MNHEY and SMNVEV (reference sequence). V was clipped by 3 bases and J by 2 bases, with 10 bases between them. CDR3 in DNA: TGTGCCAGCAGTTTCCTCGACAGACAAGAGACCCAGTACTTC. Its protein product is CASSFLDRQETQYF.

V is TRBV2 and J is TRBJ1-2; 8 nucleotides match TRBD1. V gave up 4 bases and J gave up 4 bases; unmatched junction bases: 2. Germline V lookup: CDR1 SNHLY, CDR2 FYNNEI. The CDR3 length is 13 residues. The CDR3 region has the DNA TGTGCCAGCAGTGGACAGGGGACCTATGGCTACACCTTC. It is translated as CASSGQGTYGYTF. Full variable domain (remainder filled in from reference TRBV2 and TRBJ1-2): EPEVTQTPSHQVTQMGQEVILRCVPISNHLYFYWYRQILGQKVEFLVSFYNNEISEKSEIFDDQFSVERPDGSNFTLKIRSTKLEDSAMYFCASSGQGTYGYTFGSGTRLTVV.

This clonotype showed up many times. The J gene is TRBJ1-1, the V gene TRBV10-3, with D perhaps TRBD1 (6 bases). Per the germline V gene, CDR1 is ENHRY and CDR2 is SYGVKD. V lost 4 bases and J 0 bases, leaving 12 bases between the germline ends. This CDR3 region has 15 residues. The CDR3 spells CAISGLAGVNTEAFF. DNA of the CDR3: TGTGCCATCAGTGGATTGGCAGGGGTGAACACTGAAGCTTTCTTT.

This clonotype was detected ten times or more. The CDR3 is CASSFEWRETPYEQYF. CDR3 nucleotide sequence: TGTGCCAGCAGTTTTGAGTGGCGGGAGACCCCCTACGAGCAGTACTTC. The chain uses TRBV28 and TRBJ2-7; 7 bases are a match to TRBD2. The V gene end was trimmed by 3 bases and the J gene end by 2 bases; junction bases not matched to a gene: 10. The CDR3 is 16 residues long. Germline lookup yields CDR1 MDHEN and CDR2 SYDVKM. Complete variable domain (other parts from reference TRBV28 and TRBJ2-7): DVKVTQSSRYLVKRTGEKVFLECVQDMDHENMFWYRQDPGLGLRLIYFSYDVKMKEKGDIPEGYSVSREKKERFSLILESASTNQTSMYLCASSFEWRETPYEQYFGPGTRLTVT.

This clonotype was observed at least ten times. CDR3 sequence: CAWSASPSGKYNEQFF. Written as DNA, the CDR3 is TGTGCCTGGAGTGCCTCTCCTAGCGGGAAATACAATGAGCAGTTCTTC. V and J are TRBV30 and TRBJ2-1; 9 bases match TRBD2. There are 16 residues in the CDR3. Germline lookup yields CDR1 GTSNPN and CDR2 SVGIG (reference sequence). J was trimmed by 4 bases and V by 1 base; bases with no gene match: 8.

This clonotype was recorded at least ten times. The chain employs TRBV20-1 and TRBJ2-5; 9 nucleotides agree with TRBD2. V dropped 2 bases and J dropped 4; count of bases not matched to a gene: 8. The CDR3 is 15 amino acids. Germline assignment: CDR1 DFQATT and CDR2 SNEGSKA (reference sequence). CDR3 in DNA: TGCAGTGCTAGACACACCGGCGGGAGGGCAGAGACCCAGTACTTC. The encoded protein is CSARHTGGRAETQYF.

V gene TRBV14 combines with J gene TRBJ2-1; D unresolved. The CDR3 extends over 14 amino acids. The V end was cut by 6 bases, the J end by 7 bases, with 16 bases between. Germline CDR1 SGHDN, CDR2 FVKESK. CDR3 DNA sequence: TGTGCCAGCAGATCGCGCAACCCGGTGAATGAGCAGTTCTTC. This translates into CASRSRNPVNEQFF.

This clonotype was detected a few times. The genes are TRBV6-1 and TRBJ2-7, with D unresolved. The CDR3 totals 11 residues. V was pared by 5 bases and J by 6 bases, with 8 bases between. CDR1 and CDR2 from the germline V gene are MNHNS and SASEGT. This chain's CDR3 is CASSIPPEQYF. The CDR3 bases are TGTGCCAGCAGTATTCCCCCCGAGCAGTACTTC.

The chain is built from TRBV11-2 and TRBJ2-7, with 8 bases that match TRBD2. This CDR3 is built from 18 residues. Trimming at V came to 0 bases and at J to 4 bases, leaving 14 bases not matched to a gene. The germline CDR1 and CDR2 sequences are SGHAT and FQNNGV. The CDR3 sequence: CASSLDLYFRSGSYEQYF. The CDR3 DNA reads TGTGCCAGCAGCTTAGATTTATATTTCCGGAGCGGGAGTTACGAGCAGTACTTC.

This clonotype was seen repeatedly, ten times or more. This chain joins TRBV12-5 and TRBJ2-2; 9 nucleotides line up with TRBD1. The CDR3 extends over 17 amino acids. CDR1 LGHNT and CDR2 FRNRAP come from the germline V gene. The ends lost 0 bases at V and 2 bases at J; junction bases unmatched: 4. CDR3 loop: CASGLVTGGGNTGELFF. DNA of the CDR3: TGTGCTAGTGGTTTGGTAACAGGGGGCGGTAACACCGGGGAGCTGTTTTTT.